The 17 T cell receptor beta chains in this list originate from one sample, sequenced in a study of cytomegalovirus exposure and HLA in healthy donors. In the PCR, 60 Vbeta and 13 Jbeta primers were used. Measured with immunoSEQ multiplex PCR; TCRdb has only the in-frame clones, and not every one. The sample lists roughly 130,000 clones; 75% to 85% were seen once. The sample was PBMCs. These receptor sequences come from a male donor in good health and CMV-seropositive.

The V gene is TRBV7-2, the J gene TRBJ2-2; D unresolved. Germline values: CDR1 SGHTA, CDR2 FQGNSA. This CDR3 is built from 14 residues. The ends were cut back, 2 bases at V and 2 bases at J, with 6 bases in the middle. CDR3 residues: CASSLWHNTGELFF. The CDR3 nucleotides are TGTGCCAGCAGCTTATGGCATAACACCGGGGAGCTGTTTTTT.

This rearrangement joins TRBV5-1 to TRBJ2-2; maybe TRBD2 (5 bases). CDR1 is SGHRS, CDR2 YFSETQ, per germline. Trimming took off 2 bases at V and 4 bases at J, with 9 bases between the two ends. This CDR3 region has 14 residues. This CDR3 is CASSFDGITGELFF. The CDR3 DNA follows: TGCGCCAGCAGCTTCGACGGGATCACCGGGGAGCTGTTTTTT. The full variable domain, in which reference TRBV5-1 and TRBJ2-2 provide the parts outside the CDR3, is KAGVTQTPRYLIKTRGQQVTLSCSPISGHRSVSWYQQTPGQGLQFLFEYFSETQRNKGNFPGRFSGRQFSNSRSEMNVSTLELGDSALYLCASSFDGITGELFFGEGSRLTVL.

This clone was recorded only once. The chain links TRBV7-2 to TRBJ2-5; weak D call: TRBD2 (5 bases). Germline V gives CDR1 SGHTA, CDR2 FQGNSA. The CDR3 runs to 12 residues. The V and J ends lost 4 bases and 7 bases respectively, with 10 bases between them. CDR3 loop: CASSSIRGTQYF. CDR3 sequence (DNA): TGTGCCAGCAGCTCCATCCGGGGGACCCAGTACTTC.

This chain links TRBV7-2 with TRBJ1-5, with no clear D. The V and J ends lost 1 base and 5 bases respectively, with 6 bases between them. The germline V gene has CDR1 SGHTA and CDR2 FQGNSA. The CDR3 runs to 13 residues. CDR3 sequence (DNA): TGTGCCAGCAGCTTAGGCGTCGATCAGCCCCAGCATTTT. Protein product: CASSLGVDQPQHF.

The V call is TRBV5-4, the J call TRBJ2-1; TRBD2 aligns across 8 bases. The CDR3 extends over 15 amino acids. V shed 4 bases and J 7 bases; nucleotides not matched to a gene: 10. From germline, CDR1 is SGHNT and CDR2 YYREEE (reference sequence). The CDR3 sequence: CASSPGTSETNEQFF. CDR3 nucleotides: TGTGCCAGCAGCCCCGGGACTAGTGAGACGAATGAGCAGTTCTTC.

In this sample, this clone turned up once. Sequence at one end of the junction differs from germline and may be a read error. The chain joins TRBV7-9 to TRBJ2-3; D possibly corresponds to TRBD1 (5 bases). This CDR3 has 18 residues. Germline V lookup: CDR1 SEHNR, CDR2 FQNEAQ (reference sequence). CDR3 sequence: CSSSLAPGSVVSVDTQYF. In DNA, the CDR3 is TGTTCCAGCAGCCTGGCCCCAGGGTCCGTCGTATCTGTAGATACGCAGTATTTT. Full variable domain (rest looked up from reference TRBV7-9 and TRBJ2-3): DTGVSQNPRHKITKRGQNVTFRCDPISEHNRLYWYRQTLGQGPEFLTYFQNEAQLEKSRLLSDRFSAERPKGSFSTLEIQRTEQGDSAMYLCSSSLAPGSVVSVDTQYFGPGTRLTVL.

The V gene is TRBV6-4, the J gene TRBJ2-2; D is uncertain. Germline loops: CDR1 MRHNA, CDR2 SNTAGT. CDR3 size: 13 residues. The V gene lost 3 bases and the J gene lost 2 bases, with 4 bases spanning the gap. In DNA, the CDR3 is TGTGCCAGCAGTGAACATAACACCGGGGAGCTGTTTTTT. Translating gives CASSEHNTGELFF.

The V gene is TRBV18, the J gene TRBJ2-7; 10 bases match TRBD2. Germline CDR1 and CDR2: KGHSH and LQKENI. V was pared by 2 bases and J by 7 bases, with 5 bases of the junction left unmatched. The CDR3 has 14 amino acids. DNA for the CDR3: TGTGCCAGCTCACCAAGCGGGAGGGCCCGAGAGCAGTACTTC. This encodes CASSPSGRAREQYF.

A remark on this clone: Given the absence of the conserved phenylalanine or tryptophan at the CDR3 end, a read error is likely. It is unclear where the CDR3 begins or ends on the DNA, so no DNA is shown, and the CDR3 is as TCRdb lists it. CDR3 protein: CASSLEETGG. The chain carries TRBV28 and TRBJ2-2; TRBD1 was called by the table and not checked on the DNA. The CDR3 region is 10 residues in length, termini included. Germline V gene data show CDR1 as MDHEN and CDR2 as SYDVKM.

The chain has TRBV11-3 and TRBJ2-3, with 7 bases that match TRBD1. The CDR3 consists of 14 residues. Germline trimming cut 4 bases from V and 2 bases from J; bases unmatched to any gene: 3. Germline V gene data show CDR1 as SGHNT and CDR2 as YENEEA. For the CDR3, the DNA is TGTGCCAGCAGCTCGGGACAGAACACAGATACGCAGTATTTT. The encoded protein is CASSSGQNTDTQYF.

The genes are TRBV7-2 and TRBJ2-3, with a possible D match to TRBD2 (7 bases). CDR1 SGHTA and CDR2 FQGNSA come from the germline V gene. The length of the CDR3 is 15 residues. V lost 6 bases and J 4 bases, leaving 17 bases between the germline ends. The CDR3 nucleotides read TGTGCCAGCAGTAACCACAGGGAGGGGCCAGATACGCAGTATTTT. Its translation is CASSNHREGPDTQYF. The variable domain in full, with the rest retrieved from reference TRBV7-2 and TRBJ2-3, is GAGVSQSPSNKVTEKGKDVELRCDPISGHTALYWYRQSLGQGLEFLIYFQGNSAPDKSGLPSDRFSAERTGGSVSTLTIQRTQQEDSAVYLCASSNHREGPDTQYFGPGTRLTVL.

The DNA for the CDR3 is TGCAGTGCAATTCCCGGGGAGACCCAGTACTTC. Its protein is CSAIPGETQYF. The chain uses TRBV20-1 and TRBJ2-5; D is unresolved. The V gene lost 6 bases and the J gene lost 5 bases, with 10 bases spanning the gap. The CDR3 contains 11 residues. Germline V gene lookup returns CDR1 DFQATT and CDR2 SNEGSKA (reference sequence).

The V gene is TRBV5-4, the J gene TRBJ2-2; 7 positions agree with TRBD2. The V and J ends lost 2 bases and 7 bases, in that order; junction bases with no gene match: 5. The CDR3 totals 14 residues. The germline CDR1 and CDR2 sequences are SGHNT and YYREEE (reference sequence). CDR3 residues: CASSLGERDGELFF. The CDR3 DNA reads TGTGCCAGCAGCTTAGGGGAGCGGGACGGGGAGCTGTTTTTT.

The rearrangement uses TRBV2 and TRBJ1-2, with 7 bases fitting TRBD1. The CDR3 loop spans 16 amino acids. The ends lost 6 bases at V and 0 bases at J; junction bases unmatched: 10. Germline CDR1 is SNHLY and CDR2 is FYNNEI. The CDR3 DNA follows: TGTGCCAGCAGCCGAAGAAGGGGGCTGTCTAACTATGGCTACACCTTC. This gives the protein CASSRRRGLSNYGYTF.

The rearrangement joins TRBV7-2 to TRBJ2-4; D is possibly TRBD2 (5 bases). Germline CDR1 reads SGHTA; CDR2 reads FQGNSA. Trimming took 1 base from V and 1 from J, leaving 17 bases between them. The CDR3 extends over 18 amino acids. CDR3 amino acids: CASSLGASGFSAKNIQYF. The CDR3, as DNA: TGTGCCAGCAGCTTAGGTGCCTCGGGGTTCTCCGCCAAAAACATTCAGTACTTC. Together with reference TRBV7-2 and TRBJ2-4, the CDR3 gives the full variable domain: GAGVSQSPSNKVTEKGKDVELRCDPISGHTALYWYRQSLGQGLEFLIYFQGNSAPDKSGLPSDRFSAERTGGSVSTLTIQRTQQEDSAVYLCASSLGASGFSAKNIQYFGAGTRLSVL.

This chain links TRBV30 with TRBJ1-1; 11 nucleotides align to TRBD1. CDR3 length: 14 amino acids. CDR1 is GTSNPN and CDR2 is SVGIG in the germline V gene (reference sequence). After removal of 2 bases from V and 7 bases from J, the junction contained 6 bases not matched to a gene. The DNA of the CDR3 is TGTGCCTGGAGTCTAGGACAGGGGGCCTATGAAGCTTTCTTT. This sequence encodes CAWSLGQGAYEAFF.

V is TRBV11-1 and J is TRBJ2-7; TRBD1 might be the D (6 bases). V lost 8 bases and J lost 5, with 19 bases in between. The CDR3 contains 14 residues. Germline loops: CDR1 SGHAT, CDR2 FQDESV (reference sequence). The DNA of the CDR3 is TGTGCCAGCTCCTCGGGGACACTGGTTGACGAGCAGTACTTC. This translates into CASSSGTLVDEQYF.